This entry features one TCR beta chain sequence. Its antigen remains unidentified. The input lacks base qualities; no much larger clone sits a single base away. The same CDR3 is also encoded by other DNA sequences in this sample. The data stem from a study of cytomegalovirus exposure and HLA in healthy donors (dated by TCRdb to 2015 to 2018). Context from the whole study: In an earlier analysis of several hundred of the donors, 276 Gb of sequence data and 90 million to 120 million unique TCR beta sequences from about 190 million T cells were reported. In a later genetic analysis, genome-wide SNP genotypes for about three fifths of the 666 donors were used, and that subset was treated as a discovery cohort. To study patterns of TCR occurrence, a later analysis re-analyzed previously published TCR beta repertoires from 666 donors and added high-resolution HLA genotyping. Every repertoire in the discovery cohort had been generated on one and the same sequencing platform. Of the 398 genotyped donors, 65% to 90% were placed in the genetic ancestry cluster associated with self-reported Caucasian donors. To predict cytomegalovirus infection status, the study brought together high-throughput TCR immunosequencing, statistical association of individual TCRs with disease status, and machine learning. Typing coverage differed by locus: A, B, C, DRB1 and DQB1 were typed in roughly 620-640 donors, DQA1 in approximately 520, DPA1 in 600 to 610, and DPB1 in approximately 450. Because of strong linkage in the cohort, five DR-DQ haplotypes were treated as single units for association and clustering. Donor age, sex, ethnicity and CMV serostatus were collected together with the repertoire data. An earlier analysis of more than 450 of the donors used high-throughput TCR beta sequencing to judge whether each TCR beta V gene segment behaved as functional or pseudogenic. The study profiled the T cell repertoires of hundreds of subjects by immunosequencing and related them to cytomegalovirus serostatus. The later analysis used no new phenotypic data to find candidate immune exposures, relying instead on TCR beta sequences and their occurrence across donors. The study aimed to test whether cataloging public T cell receptors could reveal signatures of past pathogen exposure. An early release that covered some 640 HLA-typed donors contained about 290 gigabases of sequencing data and tens of millions of unique TCR sequences. In addition to the first cohort of approximately 670 subjects, a separate validation cohort of 130 or so different subjects was used. On average, roughly 240,000 unique TCR beta nucleotide sequences were sequenced per donor among some 420 genotyped donors of the cohort, with roughly 20% of those sequences being non-productive. Class I and class II HLA loci were covered by the typing at four-digit resolution.

The library was generated by the immunoSEQ multiplex PCR assay. For the multiplex PCR, a mixture combining 60 forward primers for TCR Vbeta segments and 13 reverse primers for TCR Jbeta segments was used. A multiplex PCR assay on genomic DNA amplified the CDR3 region of rearranged TCR beta genes. The amplified TCR beta libraries were sequenced on the Illumina HiSeq System as 87-base-pair reads. The authors' analysis ran thus. A later analysis counted 65 million to 90 million unique TCR beta chains across the 500 to 850 repertoires, and 9 million to 14 million of these chains were shared by at least two donors. Raw reads were error-corrected and collapsed into unique sequences with a nearest-neighbor algorithm that merged closely related sequences to remove PCR and sequencing errors. To assign V, D and J gene segments, CDR3 sequences were aligned to IMGT reference sequences. For a sequence to be retained, a match of at least six nucleotides to both a V gene segment and a J gene segment was required. Rearrangements were classified as productive when the CDR3 lacked stop codons and remained in frame with V and J, and all other rearrangements were classified as non-productive. CDR3 was defined by IMGT convention, running from the second conserved V-encoded cysteine to the conserved J-encoded phenylalanine. In an earlier analysis of around 540 of the donors, sequences lacking an unambiguous match to a single V gene segment were excluded. An earlier analysis of 500 to 600 of the donors classified V segments as functional when productive rearrangements were above 56.7% and as segregating when the standard deviation between donors was above 5%. A statistical classification framework was built for diagnosing cytomegalovirus status from the catalog of TCR beta chain sequences. In a later analysis, TCR nucleotide sequences were compared against IMGT/GENE-DB human TR gene sequences so that V and J genes could be assigned. A later analysis assigned CDR3 sequences and most-parsimonious VDJ recombination scenarios with the TCRdist pipeline. In a later analysis, each TCR beta chain was defined by its CDR3 amino acid sequence together with its V-gene family, and reads without a unique V-gene family were excluded. As a way to deal with suspected cross-contamination and a sequencing artifact, a later analysis dropped more than 500 nucleotide sequences that were highly shared and had low generation probability. For each public chain, a later analysis derived a clonal expansion index from normalized ranks of inferred template counts within each repertoire. A later analysis computed generation probabilities with a VDJ recombination model fitted to out-of-frame rearrangements, and checked the results against IGoR. A later analysis scored TCR-TCR, TCR-HLA and TCR-CMV co-occurrence with hypergeometric tests, applying a repertoire-size bias correction to TCR pairs. In a later analysis, false discovery rates were estimated by permuting HLA or CMV assignments 20 times. A later analysis grouped co-occurring TCRs with DBSCAN, adding TCRdist sequence similarity when clustering within HLA-allele-positive subsets. Repertoires with fewer than 30,000 or more than 120,000 public chains were left out of co-occurrence clustering, as were five repertoires with anomalous nucleotide sharing. This immuneACCESS table, as held by TCRdb, lists in-frame sequences with V and J called but not all clones. Of the missing ones, under half trace to an unresolved V gene in checked studies; the others have no known cause. For V, J and clone size, that table is used; D and trimming come from the DNA. The sample table records about 120,000 clones; approximately 61% of these occur just once. 1.6% of the sample is taken by the ten largest.

The cohort was made up of roughly 670 healthy bone marrow donors. At the time of sampling, every cohort member was nominally healthy, though immune exposures that went unrecorded were likely present. The donor tested CMV seropositive, placing the donor among the approximately 290 seropositive members of the cohort. A peripheral blood sample was provided by each donor, and peripheral blood mononuclear cells were used for TCR beta sequencing. The Qiagen DNeasy Blood Extraction Kit was used to extract genomic DNA from the blood cell samples. The research as a whole found: In vitro tests confirmed that a few of the cytomegalovirus-associated TCR beta chains recognize cytomegalovirus antigens. The presence/absence analyses assumed that sequencing depth was roughly uniform across donors, and that assumption may not be true. Most TCR sequences were seen in very few donors, while some public TCRs were found in many individuals. CMV serostatus was the only immune exposure information available for the cohort. The sequencing pipeline was judged likely to have produced a cluster of highly shared sequence variants as a technical artifact. Because counts were too low, roughly 17 rarely observed V segments, including chromosome 9 orphons, were left out of the earlier analysis of a few hundred of the donors. A further reported finding was that TCR beta sequences accurately predicted the HLA-A and HLA-B alleles for most subjects in the first cohort. The cohort was sequenced for TCR beta chains only, and without alpha or paired-chain data the features that could be detected were limited. Some IMGT-functional V segments, including TRBV6-2 and TRBV6-3, could not be distinguished by the 87-base-pair reads and were therefore excluded. Linkage disequilibrium might explain the correlated functional status among segregating V segments, but an unknown experimental factor could not be excluded. Strong co-occurrence of HLA alleles, especially DR and DQ, made assigning TCR associations to individual alleles difficult. It was suggested by the authors that the approach could potentially be generalized to other disease states and immunological phenotypes. Several of the top co-occurrence clusters appeared to be linked to parvovirus B19, influenza, CMV and Epstein-Barr virus, according to a later analysis. An association between a missense DCLRE1C variant and V-gene and J-gene trimming of TCR beta chains was found in a later genetic analysis and replicated in an independent cohort. In a later genetic analysis, fewer N-insertions in productive TCRs were reported among donors in an Asian-associated ancestry cluster than the roughly 700-donor mean. In an earlier analysis of under 600 of the donors, most TCR beta V segments were observed in productive rearrangements about 90% or about 30% of the time, broadly matching IMGT annotations. In a later analysis, TCR association rates were found to vary across HLA loci, with the most associated TCRs seen for DRB1 alleles and the fewest for HLA-C alleles. At a false discovery rate of 0.05, a later analysis linked fewer than 20,000 TCR beta sequences to specific HLA alleles. HLA typing was unavailable for some donors at each locus, so association tests used only the typed subset. Most CMV-associated TCR beta chains appeared to be HLA-restricted in a later analysis, and the HLA associations seemed to be driven largely by CMV exposure. The study gave a list of 150 to 200 TCR beta chains associated with cytomegalovirus. Cytomegalovirus status was reported to be diagnosed by the classifier with high specificity and sensitivity in both the original and validation cohorts. In a later analysis, HLA-associated TCR beta chains showed more clonal expansion and lower generation probabilities than non-associated chains that were equally common.

The cysteine opens and the phenylalanine closes a CDR3 of 14 amino acids. The sequence is cut down to CDR3 DNA, 42 bases in frame from base 1. CDR1 is given as SGDLS and CDR2 as YYNGEE, both from the germline V gene. V has 2 bases trimmed and J has 0 bases trimmed; junction bases matching no gene number 2. The origin of this receptor is a man aged 25-45 years in good health and CMV-seropositive. The chain is assembled from TRBV9 and TRBJ2-7, with TRBD2 matching 7 junction bases. Material for sequencing was PBMCs. The CDR3 corresponds to CASSVLAASYEQYF. The nucleotides read TGTGCCAGCAGCGTGCTAGCGGCCTCCTACGAGCAGTACTTC.